A selection of T cell receptor beta chains follows, all from one sample in a study of tumor-infiltrating lymphocytes in primary liver carcinoma. TCRdb redid the calling of the multiplex PCR reads with MiXCR, one entry per CDR3 protein. This table holds 300,000 to 350,000 distinct CDR3 sequences, about two thirds found once. The sample taken for sequencing was peripheral blood. The receptors here all came from a man aged 35 to 55 with primary liver carcinoma and hepatitis B virus infection. CDR3s include the opening cysteine and the closing phenylalanine or tryptophan. The order of the fields is clone size, D gene, V gene, J gene, CDR3 protein, CDR3 DNA. The D gene is left open where the match is weak. Clone size, where shown, is once, few, many, or a class for clones that have expanded.

>few|NA|TRBV6-5|TRBJ1-2
CASTPGFHYGYTF
TGTGCCAGCACCCCAGGGTTTCACTATGGCTACACCTTC
>few|NA|TRBV5-1|TRBJ2-7
CASSLHPDHYEQYF
TGCGCCAGCAGCTTGCATCCGGATCACTACGAGCAGTACTTC
>NA|NA|TRBV12-3/TRBV12-4|TRBJ2-7
CASSLTDLNYDQYF
TGTGCCAGCAGTTTAACAGACTTAAACTACGATCAGTACTTC
>NA|NA|TRBV11-3|TRBJ2-7
CTSSLNTSGIVF
TGTACCAGTAGCTTAAACACATCCGGGATTGTCTTC
>many|NA|TRBV12-3/TRBV12-4|TRBJ2-1
CASSLGGKDEQFF
TGTGCCAGCAGTTTAGGTGGGAAGGATGAGCAGTTCTTC
>NA|NA|TRBV5-4|TRBJ2-3
CASSLGTTSTNTQYF
TGTGCCAGCAGCTTGGGTACAACTAGCACAAATACGCAGTATTTT
>NA|TRBD1|TRBV6-9|TRBJ2-3
CASSPGQGSFTDTQYF
TGTGCCAGCAGCCCGGGACAGGGGAGTTTCACAGATACGCAGTATTTT
>many|TRBD2|TRBV6-2/TRBV6-3|TRBJ2-7
CASSSLLVTSASSYEQYF
TGTGCCAGCAGTTCTCTTCTAGTGACTAGCGCGAGCTCCTACGAGCAGTACTTC
>NA|NA|TRBV5-8|TRBJ2-7
CASSKTPPGYEQYF
TGTGCCAGCAGCAAAACCCCCCCGGGTTATGAGCAGTACTTC
>NA|TRBD2|TRBV5-4|TRBJ2-1
CASSPGGVAGYNKQFF
TGTGCCAGCAGCCCCGGTGGGGTAGCGGGCTACAATAAGCAGTTCTTC
>many|TRBD1|TRBV6-5|TRBJ2-1
CASSRTGHNEQFF
TGTGCCAGCAGCCGGACAGGGCACAATGAGCAGTTCTTC
>few|NA|TRBV14|TRBJ1-3
CASSRLRGGPGVAIYF
TGTGCCAGCAGCCGTCTCCGCGGGGGCCCAGGAGTCGCCATATATTTT
>many|NA|TRBV10-2|TRBJ1-3
CASSTWTASGNTIYF
TGCGCCAGCAGCACCTGGACCGCATCTGGAAACACCATATATTTT
>NA|NA|TRBV6-1|TRBJ1-1
CASTLMGGTEAFF
TGTGCCAGCACTTTGATGGGGGGGACTGAAGCTTTCTTT
>many|NA|TRBV11-2|TRBJ1-6
CASSLGLGENSPLHF
TGTGCCAGCAGCTTAGGCCTAGGGGAGAATTCACCCCTCCACTTT
>NA|NA|TRBV7-8|TRBJ2-3
CASSLSQCGQYF
TGTGCCAGCAGCTTATCGCAGTGCGGGCAGTATTTT
>many|TRBD1|TRBV6-5|TRBJ1-1
CASQDRAEAFF
TGTGCCAGCCAAGACAGGGCTGAAGCTTTCTTT
>NA|TRBD1|TRBV4-2|TRBJ2-7
CASSLRTGCPYEQYF
TGTGCCAGCAGCCTAAGGACAGGGTGCCCCTACGAGCAGTATTTC
>NA|TRBD1|TRBV11-2|TRBJ1-5
CSSSLQGDQPQHF
TGTTCCAGCAGTTTACAGGGGGATCAGCCCCAGCATTTT
>many|NA|TRBV4-2|TRBJ1-2
CASSQGPQGAGYTF
TGTGCCAGCAGCCAAGGTCCGCAAGGGGCTGGCTACACCTTC
>NA|NA|TRBV29-1|TRBJ2-7
CSVDSPRGSYEQYF
TGCAGCGTAGACTCGCCGAGGGGCTCCTATGAGCAGTACTTC
>many|NA|TRBV6-1|TRBJ1-2
CASTTGTHYGYTF
TGTGCCAGCACTACCGGGACGCACTATGGCTACACCTTC
>NA|NA|TRBV7-9|TRBJ2-1
CASSSSIYYNEQFF
TGTGCCAGCAGCTCATCAATCTACTACAATGAGCAGTTCTTC
>many|NA|TRBV7-9|TRBJ2-7
CASSLSGISYEQYF
TGTGCCAGCAGCTTATCAGGGATCTCCTACGAGCAGTACTTC
>NA|NA|TRBV4-3|TRBJ2-1
CVSSQESLGDYNEQFF
TGCGTCAGCAGCCAAGAAAGCCTCGGGGATTACAATGAGCAGTTCTTC
>once|TRBD1|TRBV11-2|TRBJ2-7
CASSSRTGGFYEQYF
TGTGCCAGCAGCTCTCGGACAGGGGGTTTCTACGAGCAGTACTTC
>NA|NA|TRBV18|TRBJ2-5
CASSPPIFLEETQYF
TGTGCCAGCTCACCACCGATCTTTCTTGAGGAGACCCAGTACTTC
>many|NA|TRBV6-5|TRBJ2-1
CASSRGVGSYNEQFF
TGTGCCAGCAGCCGAGGGGTGGGCTCCTACAATGAGCAGTTCTTC
>many|NA|TRBV29-1|TRBJ2-4
CSVDRARTRYF
TGCAGCGTTGATCGGGCAAGGACGAGGTACTTC
>NA|NA|TRBV5-5|TRBJ2-7
CASSLDRYYEQCF
TGTGCCAGCAGTCTCGACAGGTACTACGAGCAGTGCTTC
>many|TRBD2|TRBV11-2|TRBJ2-5
CASSPGTSGRGYQETQYF
TGTGCCAGCAGCCCCGGGACTAGCGGGAGAGGGTACCAAGAGACCCAGTACTTC
>once|NA|TRBV9|TRBJ2-1
CASSPRQGRDMQFF
TGTGCCAGCAGCCCCCGGCAGGGCCGGGATATGCAGTTCTTC
>NA|NA|TRBV11-3|TRBJ2-3
CASGLDSNKGTDTQYF
TGTGCCAGCGGCTTAGATTCGAATAAGGGAACAGATACGCAGTATTTT
>NA|NA|TRBV6-6|TRBJ1-1
CASSYTGGDTEAFF
TGTGCCAGCAGTTACACGGGGGGGGACACTGAAGCTTTCTTT
>NA|TRBD1|TRBV11-1|TRBJ2-7
CDSSLPRTGYGEQYF
TGTGACAGCAGCCTCCCCAGGACAGGGTACGGCGAGCAGTACTTC
>many|NA|TRBV12-3/TRBV12-4|TRBJ1-2
CASSFGRRNYGYTF
TGTGCCAGCAGTTTCGGACGGCGGAACTATGGCTACACCTTC
>NA|NA|TRBV30|TRBJ2-5
CAWSDWEGSALETQYF
TGTGCCTGGAGCGACTGGGAAGGGAGCGCTTTAGAGACCCAGTACTTC
>NA|TRBD1|TRBV5-6|TRBJ1-2
CASSWTGRGYTF
TGTGCCAGCAGCTGGACAGGGCGTGGCTACACCTTC
>NA|TRBD2|TRBV6-6|TRBJ2-3
CASISGGGSDTQYF
TGTGCCAGCATATCGGGAGGGGGTTCAGATACGCAGTATTTT
>NA|TRBD1|TRBV7-9|TRBJ1-1
CASSLRQGEDAEAFF
TGTGCCAGCAGCTTACGGCAGGGGGAGGATGCTGAAGCTTTCTTT
>NA|TRBD2|TRBV6-6|TRBJ2-3
CPSSYLGTSGMDTQYF
TGTCCCAGCAGTTACTTGGGGACTAGCGGGATGGATACGCAGTATTTT
>NA|NA|TRBV5-6|TRBJ1-2
CASSSFVMAVNYGYTF
TGTGCCAGCAGCTCCTTTGTCATGGCAGTTAACTATGGCTACACCTTC
>many|NA|TRBV5-6|TRBJ2-2
CASSLGTELRAGELFF
TGTGCCAGCAGCTTAGGGACCGAACTACGGGCCGGGGAGCTGTTTTTT
>many|NA|TRBV6-2/TRBV6-3|TRBJ1-2
CASSYSLLQRGYTF
TGTGCCAGCAGTTACTCGCTCCTTCAGCGGGGCTACACCTTC
>NA|NA|TRBV15|TRBJ2-5
CATSRTKETQYF
TGTGCCACCAGCAGGACTAAAGAGACCCAGTACTTC
>NA|NA|TRBV11-2|TRBJ2-4
CASSFAGAKNTQYF
TGTGCCAGCAGCTTTGCAGGGGCCAAAAACACTCAGTACTTC
>NA|NA|TRBV5-4|TRBJ2-3
CASSGSGASDTQYF
TGTGCCAGCAGTGGGAGTGGGGCCTCAGATACGCAGTATTTT